This T cell receptor (beta chain) was captured in a study of response to subunit inactivated influenza vaccine. Overall study findings and caveats: There was a suggestion from the authors that each seasonal influenza vaccination recruits few new T cells.

One entry per CDR3 protein results from TCRdb running MiXCR on the RT-PCR reads. The top ten clones hold roughly 3.1% of a sample with approximately 520,000 distinct CDR3 sequences, more than 15% of them seen once. Of note for this clonotype: The antigen remains undetermined.

This CDR3 has 14 residues. V was trimmed by 1 base and J by 9 bases, leaving 14 bases between them. Germline assignment: CDR1 SGHDT and CDR2 YYEEEE. The chain uses TRBV5-6 and TRBJ2-1; D possibly corresponds to TRBD1 (6 bases). This clonotype originated in a man aged 45-69 years who received an inactivated influenza vaccine. The input for sequencing was CD4+ T cells sorted from PBMCs, taken around 25 months after vaccination. The CDR3 DNA follows: TGTGCCAGCAGCTTGACAGGGTCTGGAGGTGAGCAGTTCTTC. This gives the protein CASSLTGSGGEQFF.